A single sample gave rise to the 16 T cell receptor beta chains below, sequenced in a study of spatial heterogeneity in lung cancer. Time point denoted: sample taken at primary tumor resection. Unsorted whole RNA of tumor, nontumor lung or frozen PBMC was sequenced. TCRdb re-called the 5' RACE reads through MiXCR, storing one row per CDR3 protein. The top ten hold under 5.5% of the sample, which has roughly 80,000 distinct CDR3 sequences, roughly 12% seen once. Specimen: PBMCs, collected at surgery. These receptor sequences come from a male donor with early-stage non-small cell lung cancer.

This clonotype was observed a handful of times. The chain recombines TRBV29-1 with TRBJ2-7, with 7 bases aligning to TRBD1. The V gene end was trimmed by 6 bases and the J gene end by 1 base; junction bases not matched to a gene: 6. The CDR3 spans 13 residues. Germline V CDR1 and CDR2: SQVTM, ANQGSEA. In nucleotides, the CDR3 is TGCAGCGTCGGGACAGTAAGTTCCTACGAGCAGTACTTC. Amino acid sequence: CSVGTVSSYEQYF.

The J gene is TRBJ2-3, the V gene TRBV10-3; D may be TRBD1 or TRBD2 (6 bases each). The CDR3 loop spans 15 amino acids. CDR1 and CDR2 from the germline V gene are ENHRY and SYGVKD. V lost 3 bases and J 4 bases, leaving 14 bases between the germline ends. This CDR3 reads CAISERGPPADTQYF. CDR3 coding DNA: TGTGCCATCAGTGAACGGGGGCCCCCGGCAGATACGCAGTATTTT.

The gene calls are TRBV24-1 and TRBJ1-2; D remains ambiguous. Germline CDR1 reads KGHDR; CDR2 reads SFDVKD. The CDR3 is 12 residues long. V was pared by 5 bases and J by 4 bases, with 7 bases between. DNA of the CDR3: TGTGCCACCAGTGGCGGGTCCTATGGCTACACCTTC. Translating it yields CATSGGSYGYTF.

This chain uses TRBV5-6 with TRBJ1-1; 11 bases line up with TRBD1. The germline V gene encodes CDR1 SGHDT and CDR2 YYEEEE. The CDR3 loop spans 14 amino acids. V trimming: 2 bases; J trimming: 9 bases; junction bases outside the gene matches: 6. The CDR3 protein is CASSFGTGGDKAFF. As DNA, the CDR3 is TGTGCCAGCAGCTTTGGGACAGGGGGGGATAAAGCTTTCTTT.

About this clonotype itself: Since the CDR3 does not end with the conserved phenylalanine or tryptophan, this likely comes from a read error. No DNA is shown, since the ends of the CDR3 on it are uncertain; the CDR3 is the one TCRdb lists. V is TRBV2 and J is TRBJ2-3; no check of the table's D call, TRBD2, against the DNA was made. The length of the CDR3 is 12 amino acids, counting both ends. Germline CDR1 reads SNHLY; CDR2 reads FYNNEI. CDR3 loop: CASSEVLEAFGV.

The genes are TRBV20-1 and TRBJ2-7; 7 bases map to TRBD1. The CDR3 loop spans 14 amino acids. Germline V gene data show CDR1 as DFQATT and CDR2 as SNEGSKA (reference sequence). The V segment lost 0 bases and the J segment 3 bases; nucleotides outside the gene matches: 5. The DNA for the CDR3 is TGCAGTGCTAGAGATGAGGGGGCCAACTACGAGCAGTACTTC. As protein: CSARDEGANYEQYF.

This clonotype has a handful of counts. The V gene is TRBV20-1, the J gene TRBJ1-1, with TRBD1 as a possible D gene (6 bases). V gave up 5 bases and J gave up 0 bases, with 10 bases separating them. This CDR3 has 13 residues. CDR1 and CDR2 from the germline V gene are DFQATT and SNEGSKA (reference sequence). CDR3 nucleotides: TGCAGTGCTTACAGGGCGATGAACACTGAAGCTTTCTTT. This sequence encodes CSAYRAMNTEAFF.

V and J are TRBV4-2 and TRBJ2-3; 13 bases agree with TRBD2. CDR1 is LGHNA, CDR2 YNFKEQ, per germline. Unmatched junction bases numbered 3, after V lost 4 bases and J lost 2 bases. The length of the CDR3 is 16 residues. For the CDR3, the DNA is TGTGCCAGCAGCCCCGGACTAGCGGGGGTCACAGATACGCAGTATTTT. Translating it yields CASSPGLAGVTDTQYF.

This clonotype showed up many times. The chain has TRBV12-5 and TRBJ1-1, with 10 bases that match TRBD1. CDR1 LGHNT and CDR2 FRNRAP come from the germline V gene. J was trimmed by 5 bases and V by 1 base; bases with no gene match: 4. The CDR3 has 15 residues. CDR3 amino acids: CASGLARTGGTEAFF. The CDR3 DNA reads as TGTGCTAGTGGTTTGGCCAGGACAGGGGGGACTGAAGCTTTCTTT.

J is TRBJ1-2 and V is TRBV29-1; D is ambiguous. This CDR3 is built from 12 residues. CDR1 and CDR2 (germline): SQVTM, ANQGSEA. V shed 7 bases and J shed 1 base, with 10 bases lying between them. The CDR3 region is CSGASLNYGYTF. The CDR3, as DNA: TGCAGCGGTGCTAGCCTTAACTATGGCTACACCTTC.

There are many counts of this clonotype. V and J are TRBV29-1 and TRBJ1-5; D ambiguous. V lost 7 bases to trimming and J lost 7 bases, with 17 bases between them. Germline V gives CDR1 SQVTM, CDR2 ANQGSEA. The CDR3 has 13 residues. CDR3 sequence (DNA): TGCAGCGACTCGAGACCCAGTCAACAGCCCCAGCATTTT. Translated, it gives CSDSRPSQQPQHF.

This clonotype was found a few times. CDR3 DNA: TGTGCCAGCGGCACAGGGGTGAACACTGAAGCTTTCTTT. Residues: CASGTGVNTEAFF. The rearrangement links TRBV12-3 or TRBV12-4 to TRBJ1-1, with 7 positions matching TRBD1. CDR3 length: 13 amino acids. V dropped 8 bases and J dropped 0; count of bases not matched to a gene: 3.

This sequence joins TRBV12-3 or TRBV12-4 and TRBJ2-3; TRBD1 agrees at 9 bases. This CDR3 has 16 amino acids. With V trimmed by 7 bases and J by 2 bases, 10 bases remained unmatched. The CDR3 loop reads CASKQQGAIDTDTQYF. Here the CDR3 DNA reads TGTGCCAGCAAGCAACAGGGGGCTATCGACACAGATACGCAGTATTTT.

The chain recombines TRBV7-9 with TRBJ2-3; the D gene is possibly TRBD2 (6 bases). Trimming stripped 4 bases from V and 10 bases from J, with 12 bases between. The CDR3 has 12 amino acids. Germline-derived CDR1 and CDR2 are SEHNR and FQNEAQ (reference sequence). This CDR3 is CASSWDSGAQYF. The CDR3 DNA sequence: TGTGCCAGCAGCTGGGACTCCGGGGCGCAGTATTTT.

This clonotype showed up many times. V gene TRBV29-1 combines with J gene TRBJ2-7; D gene uncertain. V was pared by 2 bases and J by 6 bases, with 11 bases between. The CDR3 covers 12 residues. The V gene's germline CDR1 is SQVTM and CDR2 ANQGSEA. DNA of the CDR3: TGCAGCGTTGAACTTGGAGTCGGCGAGCAGTACTTC. It translates to CSVELGVGEQYF.

This rearrangement joins TRBV13 to TRBJ1-3; D is uncertain. From germline, CDR1 is PRHDT and CDR2 FYEKMQ (reference sequence). The ends were cut back, 0 bases at V and 1 base at J, with 7 bases in the middle. CDR3 length: 15 residues. The CDR3 coding sequence is TGTGCCAGCAGCTTAGGACAGCCTTCTGGAAACACCATATATTTT. It encodes CASSLGQPSGNTIYF.